Detailed here is one TCR beta chain. The table came from immunoSEQ multiplex PCR; TCRdb's copy has only in-frame clones and leaves some out. The sample holds under 300,000 clones, 86% seen once. This sample is drawn from a study of blood T cell repertoires in COVID-19. CDR3 length: 16 amino acids. Germline V lookup: CDR1 GTSNPN, CDR2 SVGIG (reference sequence). Trimming left V 2 bases short and J 7 bases short, with 20 bases between. The chain has TRBV30 and TRBJ1-4; D ambiguous. This TCR was recovered from a man aged 18 to 30 who had recovered from COVID-19. Material: PBMCs or T cells enriched from blood (not recorded which). Here the CDR3 reads CAWSPPPPRNREKLFF. CDR3 bases: TGTGCCTGGAGTCCTCCGCCGCCGAGGAACCGTGAAAAACTGTTTTTT.